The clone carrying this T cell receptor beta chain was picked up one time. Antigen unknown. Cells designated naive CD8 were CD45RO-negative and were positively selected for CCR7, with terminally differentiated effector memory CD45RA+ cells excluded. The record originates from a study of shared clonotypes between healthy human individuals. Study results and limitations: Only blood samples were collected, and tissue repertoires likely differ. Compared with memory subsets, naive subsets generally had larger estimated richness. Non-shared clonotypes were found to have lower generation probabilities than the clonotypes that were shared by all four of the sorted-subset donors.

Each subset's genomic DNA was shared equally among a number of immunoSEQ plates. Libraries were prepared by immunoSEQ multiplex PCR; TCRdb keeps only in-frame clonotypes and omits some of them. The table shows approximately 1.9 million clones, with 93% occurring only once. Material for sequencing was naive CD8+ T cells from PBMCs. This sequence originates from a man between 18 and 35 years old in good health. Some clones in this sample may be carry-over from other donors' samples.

The CDR3 spells CASRRSTELNTEAFF. The DNA of the CDR3 is TGTGCCAGCAGGCGCTCCACGGAGTTGAACACTGAAGCTTTCTTT. The gene calls are TRBV5-4 and TRBJ1-1; D remains unclear. The length of the CDR3 is 15 residues. The V gene lost 5 bases and the J gene lost 0 bases, with 14 bases spanning the gap. Germline values: CDR1 SGHNT, CDR2 YYREEE (reference sequence).